Following are 22 T cell receptor beta chains from one sample sequenced in a study of T cell responses to AZD1222 COVID-19 vaccine. Here immunoSEQ multiplex PCR was the method, and the copy in TCRdb shows in-frame clones only, minus some. The data show around 120,000 clones, with approximately 85% seen just once and approximately 1.7% held by the top ten. This specimen was peripheral blood, taken on day 0 of AZD1222 vaccination. These TCRs come from an adult in good health.

V and J are TRBV6-6 and TRBJ2-3; D is undetermined. V lost 0 bases and J lost 5, with 9 bases in between. CDR3 length: 14 residues. CDR1 MNHNY and CDR2 SVGAGI come from the germline V gene (reference sequence). CDR3 residues: CASSYSSLEDTQYF. For the CDR3, the DNA is TGTGCCAGCAGTTACTCGAGCCTTGAAGATACGCAGTATTTT.

J is TRBJ2-1 and V is TRBV7-2; 15 bases are shared with TRBD2. V shed 7 bases and J 0 bases; nucleotides not matched to a gene: 10. The V gene's germline CDR1 is SGHTA and CDR2 FQGNSA. The CDR3 contains 19 residues. CDR3 in DNA: TGTGCCAGCAAAACGAGCGGGACTAGCGGGGGGAGCTCCTACAATGAGCAGTTCTTC. It codes for CASKTSGTSGGSSYNEQFF. Drawing the rest from reference TRBV7-2 and TRBJ2-1, the complete variable domain is GAGVSQSPSNKVTEKGKDVELRCDPISGHTALYWYRQSLGQGLEFLIYFQGNSAPDKSGLPSDRFSAERTGGSVSTLTIQRTQQEDSAVYLCASKTSGTSGGSSYNEQFFGPGTRLTVL.

The V and J genes are TRBV19 and TRBJ2-5; D unclear. The CDR3 loop spans 13 amino acids. Germline-derived CDR1 and CDR2 are LNHDA and SQIVND (reference sequence). The V end lost 10 bases, the J end lost 0 bases, and 12 bases lay between the germline ends. CDR3 loop: CATLGSNQETQYF. DNA for the CDR3: TGTGCCACCCTAGGCAGCAACCAAGAGACCCAGTACTTC. Supplemented by reference TRBV19 and TRBJ2-5, the full variable domain reads DGGITQSPKYLFRKEGQNVTLSCEQNLNHDAMYWYRQDPGQGLRLIYYSQIVNDFQKGDIAEGYSVSREKKESFPLTVTSAQKNPTAFYLCATLGSNQETQYFGPGTRLLVL.

This rearrangement joins TRBV7-8 to TRBJ2-1; 11 nucleotides match TRBD2. V lost 1 base and J lost 2; bases outside the gene matches: 7. The CDR3 spans 18 residues. The germline gives CDR1 SGHVS, CDR2 FQNEAQ. CDR3 sequence reads: CASSLGAASGRTYNEQFF. For the CDR3, the DNA is TGTGCCAGCAGCTTAGGGGCGGCTAGCGGGAGGACCTACAATGAGCAGTTCTTC.

V usage is TRBV9 and J usage is TRBJ2-5; 15 bases line up with TRBD2. Per the germline V gene, CDR1 is SGDLS and CDR2 is YYNGEE. The junction had 9 bases not matched to a gene; V was cut back by 4 bases and J by 5 bases. This CDR3 spans 17 amino acids. Here the CDR3 reads CASSSGTSGGLGETQYF. CDR3 sequence (DNA): TGTGCCAGCAGCTCCGGGACTAGCGGGGGGCTGGGGGAGACCCAGTACTTC.

The chain recombines TRBV5-4 with TRBJ2-4; the D gene could be TRBD1 or TRBD2 (6 bases each). This CDR3 contains 16 residues. Germline CDR1 and CDR2: SGHNT and YYREEE (reference sequence). Deletions cut 4 bases from V and 6 bases from J, with 20 bases between. CDR3 bases: TGTGCCAGCAGCCCCGGGGGACCTACGACAGGAAACATTCAGTACTTC. It encodes CASSPGGPTTGNIQYF.

The chain links TRBV6-5 to TRBJ1-3, with unresolved D. Germline CDR1 and CDR2: MNHEY and SVGAGI. The V end was cut by 0 bases, the J end by 2 bases, with 8 bases between. This CDR3 comprises 15 residues. In DNA form, the CDR3 reads TGTGCCAGCAGTTACTCCGGGGATCCTGGAAACACCATATATTTT. It codes for CASSYSGDPGNTIYF.

The CDR3 DNA reads as TGTGCCAGCAGCTTAGGCGTAGCTAAGAACACCGGGGAGCTGTTTTTT. It specifies CASSLGVAKNTGELFF. The V call is TRBV7-6, the J call TRBJ2-2; unclear D gene. Germline lookup yields CDR1 SGHVS and CDR2 FNYEAQ. Trimming took 1 base from V and 1 from J, leaving 10 bases between them. The CDR3 is 16 residues long.

The chain has TRBV14 and TRBJ2-5; no reliable D call. The V gene lost 4 bases and the J gene lost 0 bases, with 12 bases spanning the gap. Germline V gene lookup returns CDR1 SGHDN and CDR2 FVKESK. The CDR3 has 15 residues. The CDR3 coding sequence is TGTGCCAGCAGCCCCCGAGATTGGTACCAAGAGACCCAGTACTTC. Translation: CASSPRDWYQETQYF.

The rearrangement links TRBV6-5 to TRBJ1-1; D is possibly TRBD1 (5 bases). Trimming cost V 5 bases and J 5 bases, with 15 bases left between them. Germline V CDR1 and CDR2: MNHEY, SVGAGI. The CDR3 is 14 amino acids. The CDR3: CASSLATVGTEAFF. The CDR3 DNA reads as TGTGCCAGCAGTCTCGCGACAGTAGGGACTGAAGCTTTCTTT.

The rearrangement uses TRBV4-2 and TRBJ2-3; 7 bases fit TRBD2. Trimming took 2 bases from V and 2 from J; bases not matched to a gene: 13. Germline-derived CDR1 and CDR2 are LGHNA and YNFKEQ. CDR3 size: 18 residues. The CDR3 bases are TGTGCCAGCAGCCAACGTGGGGCTCCGGGACTACTCACAGATACGCAGTATTTT. Protein sequence: CASSQRGAPGLLTDTQYF.

V and J are TRBV24-1 and TRBJ1-2; D call uncertain. The CDR3 length is 13 residues. Trimming removed 4 bases at V and 8 bases at J, with 13 bases between. The V gene's germline CDR1 is KGHDR and CDR2 SFDVKD. CDR3 region: CATSDMSYGGYTF. As DNA, the CDR3 is TGTGCCACCAGTGACATGTCCTATGGAGGCTACACCTTC.

This chain connects TRBV24-1 to TRBJ1-1; D remains unclear. The CDR3 consists of 11 residues. The V gene's germline CDR1 is KGHDR and CDR2 SFDVKD. Trimming took off 1 base at V and 6 bases at J, with 2 bases between the two ends. In DNA form, the CDR3 reads TGTGCCACCAGTGATTTCTCTGAAGCTTTCTTT. Translating it yields CATSDFSEAFF.

A single count supports this clone. The chain employs TRBV14 and TRBJ2-1, with 7 positions matching TRBD2. The CDR3 is 16 residues long. V lost 2 bases and J lost 5; bases outside the gene matches: 9. CDR1 and CDR2 (germline): SGHDN, FVKESK. The CDR3 sequence is CASSQFQRGLDNEQFF. The CDR3 DNA reads as TGTGCCAGCAGCCAATTCCAGCGGGGATTGGACAATGAGCAGTTCTTC.

The chain couples TRBV29-1 to TRBJ1-5; D ambiguous. The length of the CDR3 is 12 residues. The V end lost 4 bases, the J end lost 1 base, and 5 bases lay between the germline ends. From germline, CDR1 is SQVTM and CDR2 ANQGSEA. DNA of the CDR3: TGCAGCGTTGCGGGCAGCAATCAGCCCCAGCATTTT. It specifies CSVAGSNQPQHF.

The chain combines TRBV4-3 with TRBJ1-2; D not resolved. Germline V CDR1 and CDR2: LGHNA, YSLEER. Trimming left V 3 bases short and J 4 bases short, with 12 bases between. CDR3 length: 14 residues. The CDR3 sequence is CASSQAGVGYGYTF. CDR3 in DNA: TGCGCCAGCAGCCAGGCCGGGGTTGGCTATGGCTACACCTTC.

The V and J genes are TRBV4-1 and TRBJ2-7; possibly TRBD1 for D (6 bases). The V gene lost 2 bases and the J gene lost 7 bases, with 12 bases spanning the gap. CDR3 length equals 13 residues. Germline V gives CDR1 MGHRA, CDR2 YSYEKL. The CDR3 reads CASSQWDTEEQYF. For the CDR3, the DNA is TGCGCCAGCAGCCAATGGGACACCGAAGAGCAGTACTTC.

A word on this clone: A read error may explain this, as a much larger clone is one base away. The same CDR3 can be traced to other DNA sequences in this sample. This chain connects TRBV5-1 to TRBJ2-3; D is ambiguous. Germline CDR1 is SGHRS and CDR2 is YFSETQ. Trimming shortened V by 0 bases and J by 0 bases, and 5 bases separated the two germline ends. CDR3 size: 14 residues. The CDR3 DNA sequence: TGCGCCAGCAGCTTGGGGACGAGCACAGATACGCAGTATTTT. This codes for CASSLGTSTDTQYF. Complete variable domain (other parts from reference TRBV5-1 and TRBJ2-3): KAGVTQTPRYLIKTRGQQVTLSCSPISGHRSVSWYQQTPGQGLQFLFEYFSETQRNKGNFPGRFSGRQFSNSRSEMNVSTLELGDSALYLCASSLGTSTDTQYFGPGTRLTVL.

This rearrangement joins TRBV30 to TRBJ1-3; D might be TRBD1 (5 bases). Germline V gives CDR1 GTSNPN, CDR2 SVGIG (reference sequence). The germline V and J ends were trimmed by 1 base and 2 bases, with 12 bases remaining between them. CDR3 length equals 15 residues. The CDR3 region is CAWSAPRGPGNTIYF. CDR3 in DNA: TGTGCCTGGAGTGCCCCGAGGGGTCCTGGAAACACCATATATTTT.

The rearrangement joins TRBV30 to TRBJ1-2; TRBD1 matches 7 bases. The CDR3 spans 13 residues. Germline values: CDR1 GTSNPN, CDR2 SVGIG (reference sequence). V lost 3 bases and J lost 5; bases outside the gene matches: 6. The CDR3 is CAWREDRPYGYTF. CDR3 sequence (DNA): TGTGCCTGGAGAGAGGACAGGCCTTATGGCTACACCTTC. The whole variable domain, filled in from reference TRBV30 and TRBJ1-2, reads SQTIHQWPATLVQPVGSPLSLECTVEGTSNPNLYWYRQAAGRGLQLLFYSVGIGQISSEVPQNLSASRPQDRQFILSSKKLLLSDSGFYLCAWREDRPYGYTFGSGTRLTVV.

The rearrangement links TRBV27 to TRBJ1-1, with a tentative D call TRBD1 (6 bases). CDR3 size: 17 residues. The V gene lost 5 bases and the J gene lost 4 bases, with 23 bases spanning the gap. Germline values: CDR1 MNHEY, CDR2 SMNVEV (reference sequence). The CDR3 here is CASSPYLSGAVVTEAFF. CDR3 DNA: TGTGCCAGCAGTCCATACCTTTCAGGGGCGGTGGTCACTGAAGCTTTCTTT.

The CDR3 sequence: CASSPPIGGIGTEAFF. The CDR3 nucleotides read TGTGCCAGCTCACCCCCTATAGGGGGCATCGGCACTGAAGCTTTCTTT. This rearrangement joins TRBV18 to TRBJ1-1; 7 positions match TRBD1. The V gene's germline CDR1 is KGHSH and CDR2 LQKENI. After removal of 3 bases from V and 4 bases from J, the junction contained 11 bases not matched to a gene. The CDR3 has 16 residues.